Below, 27 T cell receptor beta chains from the same sample are listed, as sequenced in a study of T cell changes during pregnancy in multiple sclerosis. Only in-frame clones appear in the TCRdb table, and some are missing; sequencing was by immunoSEQ multiplex PCR. The data show around 50,000 clones, about 90% seen once. The specimen was CD4+ T cells from peripheral blood mononuclear cells, collected after pregnancy. All receptors come from a female donor in good health, enrolled as a control in a pregnancy study.

The chain is built from TRBV5-1 and TRBJ1-2; D is uncertain. The length of the CDR3 is 15 residues. Trimming took 2 bases from V and 4 from J, leaving 15 bases between them. The germline CDR1 and CDR2 sequences are SGHRS and YFSETQ. The CDR3 spells CASSFRPVTIYGYTF. CDR3 nucleotides: TGCGCCAGCAGCTTCCGCCCGGTTACTATCTATGGCTACACCTTC.

The rearrangement links TRBV7-8 to TRBJ1-6; 9 bases map to TRBD1. The CDR3 consists of 15 residues. Unmatched junction bases numbered 3, after V lost 4 bases and J lost 5 bases. CDR1 and CDR2 (germline): SGHVS, FQNEAQ. The CDR3: CASSYGDRDNSPLHF. The CDR3 bases are TGTGCCAGCAGCTATGGGGACAGGGATAATTCACCCCTCCACTTT.

V is TRBV12-5 and J is TRBJ1-6; 9 bases map to TRBD1. V lost 7 bases and J lost 7; bases outside the gene matches: 5. This CDR3 region has 14 residues. Germline values: CDR1 LGHNT, CDR2 FRNRAP. The CDR3 bases are TGTGCTAGTGCCACCGGGACAGGGAATTCACCCCTCCACTTT. It specifies CASATGTGNSPLHF.

V is TRBV19 and J is TRBJ1-6; 7 positions match TRBD1. There are 13 residues in the CDR3. J was trimmed by 9 bases and V by 7 bases; bases with no gene match: 6. The germline V gene has CDR1 LNHDA and CDR2 SQIVND (reference sequence). CDR3 in DNA: TGTGCCAGTACTACAGGGGTTGGTTCACCCCTCCACTTT. Translation: CASTTGVGSPLHF. Full variable domain (missing parts from reference TRBV19 and TRBJ1-6): DGGITQSPKYLFRKEGQNVTLSCEQNLNHDAMYWYRQDPGQGLRLIYYSQIVNDFQKGDIAEGYSVSREKKESFPLTVTSAQKNPTAFYLCASTTGVGSPLHFGNGTRLTVT.

J is TRBJ1-2 and V is TRBV2, with 9 bases fitting TRBD1. V lost 4 bases to trimming and J lost 7 bases; unmatched junction nucleotides: 7. The CDR3 consists of 14 residues. CDR1 SNHLY and CDR2 FYNNEI come from the germline V gene. CDR3 amino acids: CASSVGQGRGGYTF. In DNA form, the CDR3 reads TGTGCCAGCAGTGTCGGACAGGGGCGAGGTGGCTACACCTTC.

Comment on this clone: Other nucleotide sequences in the sample specify the same CDR3. V and J are TRBV7-9 and TRBJ1-6; 10 nucleotides agree with TRBD1. The V and J ends lost 4 bases and 4 bases, in that order; junction bases with no gene match: 4. The V gene's germline CDR1 is SEHNR and CDR2 FQNEAQ (reference sequence). This CDR3 spans 16 amino acids. CDR3 loop: CASSSGQGFYNSPLHF. The CDR3 region has the DNA TGTGCCAGCAGCTCGGGACAGGGGTTTTATAATTCACCCCTCCACTTT.

V gene TRBV19 combines with J gene TRBJ1-5; possible D gene TRBD1, 5 bases. From germline, CDR1 is LNHDA and CDR2 SQIVND (reference sequence). The length of the CDR3 is 14 residues. V lost 8 bases and J lost 6, with 17 bases in between. CDR3 in amino acids: CASRSLERGQPQHF. In nucleotides, the CDR3 is TGTGCCAGTCGATCCCTCGAAAGGGGTCAGCCCCAGCATTTT. Looking up the rest from reference TRBV19 and TRBJ1-5 gives the full variable domain: DGGITQSPKYLFRKEGQNVTLSCEQNLNHDAMYWYRQDPGQGLRLIYYSQIVNDFQKGDIAEGYSVSREKKESFPLTVTSAQKNPTAFYLCASRSLERGQPQHFGDGTRLSIL.

This chain connects TRBV30 to TRBJ2-3; possibly TRBD2 for D (7 bases). V lost 3 bases and J 1 base, leaving 14 bases between the germline ends. The CDR3 loop spans 15 amino acids. Germline V CDR1 and CDR2: GTSNPN, SVGIG (reference sequence). CDR3 residues: CAWRNRGARTDTQYF. The CDR3 DNA reads TGTGCCTGGAGAAACCGGGGGGCCCGCACAGATACGCAGTATTTT. The complete variable domain, with remaining parts taken from reference TRBV30 and TRBJ2-3, reads SQTIHQWPATLVQPVGSPLSLECTVEGTSNPNLYWYRQAAGRGLQLLFYSVGIGQISSEVPQNLSASRPQDRQFILSSKKLLLSDSGFYLCAWRNRGARTDTQYFGPGTRLTVL.

The chain combines TRBV7-6 with TRBJ1-6; maybe TRBD1 (6 bases). Trimming removed 2 bases from V and 9 bases from J, with 14 bases in between. Germline V lookup: CDR1 SGHVS, CDR2 FNYEAQ. The CDR3 runs 15 residues. CDR3 protein: CASSLLAGEGSPLHF. DNA of the CDR3: TGTGCCAGCAGCTTATTGGCAGGGGAGGGTTCACCCCTCCACTTT.

The chain joins TRBV4-3 to TRBJ2-3; D perhaps matches TRBD2 (6 bases). CDR1 LGHNA and CDR2 YSLEER come from the germline V gene. The CDR3 spans 15 residues. The V gene lost 1 base and the J gene lost 1 base, with 9 bases spanning the gap. CDR3 sequence (DNA): TGCGCCAGCAGCCAAGTTCCTAGCGGCACAGATACGCAGTATTTT. It translates to CASSQVPSGTDTQYF.

This chain connects TRBV5-1 to TRBJ2-5; perhaps TRBD2 as D (5 bases). This CDR3 contains 15 residues. V lost 4 bases and J 1 base, leaving 14 bases between the germline ends. Germline loops: CDR1 SGHRS, CDR2 YFSETQ. CDR3 nucleotides: TGCGCCAGCAGCCTGAGGGTCAGGCCCCAAGAGACCCAGTACTTC. This codes for CASSLRVRPQETQYF.

The chain employs TRBV5-4 and TRBJ1-6; D possibly corresponds to TRBD1 (6 bases). V was shortened by 5 bases and J by 6 bases, with 15 bases between the two germline ends. This CDR3 is 15 amino acids long. Germline loops: CDR1 SGHNT, CDR2 YYREEE (reference sequence). DNA for the CDR3: TGTGCCAGCAGATACTGGGGGCGAGGTAATTCACCCCTCCACTTT. Translated, it gives CASRYWGRGNSPLHF.

The chain combines TRBV28 with TRBJ2-5, with D tentatively TRBD1 (5 bases). The germline V gene has CDR1 MDHEN and CDR2 SYDVKM. The CDR3 is 16 residues long. V was clipped by 4 bases and J by 5 bases, with 20 bases between them. CDR3 in DNA: TGTGCCAGCAGTTCACCTCCGGACCCTAAGGGGGAGACCCAGTACTTC. Translating gives CASSSPPDPKGETQYF.

J is TRBJ2-1 and V is TRBV7-9; weak D call: TRBD1 (6 bases). From germline, CDR1 is SEHNR and CDR2 FQNEAQ (reference sequence). This CDR3 is built from 14 residues. With 3 bases removed from V and 5 bases from J, the gap between germline ends came to 11 bases. This CDR3 reads CASSFGQSHNEQFF. DNA of the CDR3: TGTGCCAGCAGCTTCGGACAGTCGCACAATGAGCAGTTCTTC.

The chain is built from TRBV19 and TRBJ1-3, with 9 bases fitting TRBD1. The CDR3 runs to 14 residues. The ends lost 6 bases at V and 4 bases at J; junction bases unmatched: 4. Germline CDR1 and CDR2: LNHDA and SQIVND (reference sequence). CDR3 amino acids: CASRRDRVGNTIYF. CDR3 sequence (DNA): TGTGCCAGTAGGCGGGACAGGGTAGGAAACACCATATATTTT.

The table lists this clone with a few counts. The chain links TRBV4-3 to TRBJ1-2; TRBD1 is a possible D gene (5 bases). Germline V gives CDR1 LGHNA, CDR2 YSLEER. This CDR3 is built from 16 residues. Trimming shortened V by 4 bases and J by 2 bases, and 17 bases separated the two germline ends. The CDR3 nucleotides read TGCGCCAGCAGCCCAACTCCTGGAGACAGCAACTATGGCTACACCTTC. As protein: CASSPTPGDSNYGYTF.

The V gene is TRBV6-5, the J gene TRBJ2-2; D possibly corresponds to TRBD1 (6 bases). Trimming cost V 6 bases and J 4 bases, with 15 bases left between them. Germline CDR1 MNHEY, CDR2 SVGAGI. The CDR3 is made up of 15 amino acids. The chain's CDR3 is CASSLSTRGTGELFF. CDR3 nucleotide sequence: TGTGCCAGCAGCCTCTCCACCAGGGGCACCGGGGAGCTGTTTTTT.

V usage is TRBV7-2 and J usage is TRBJ2-1; TRBD2 is a possible D gene (7 bases). V was pared by 6 bases and J by 4 bases, with 13 bases between. Germline loops: CDR1 SGHTA, CDR2 FQGNSA. This CDR3 contains 14 residues. CDR3 sequence: CASRRGGGYNEQFF. CDR3 nucleotide sequence: TGTGCCAGCAGGCGAGGGGGGGGTTACAATGAGCAGTTCTTC.

This chain uses TRBV7-2 with TRBJ1-4, with no clear D. Germline CDR1 SGHTA, CDR2 FQGNSA. The CDR3 consists of 16 residues. V lost 6 bases, J lost 1 base, and 15 bases lay in between. CDR3 in amino acids: CASSSGSALTNEKLFF. In nucleotides, the CDR3 is TGTGCCAGCAGTAGCGGGAGCGCCCTAACTAATGAAAAACTGTTTTTT.

The chain joins TRBV27 to TRBJ2-7; no definite D call. V was pared by 2 bases and J by 3 bases, with 11 bases between. Germline loops: CDR1 MNHEY, CDR2 SMNVEV (reference sequence). The CDR3 is 14 amino acids. The CDR3 nucleotides are TGTGCCAGCAGTTTAGGGCCAAGCCTCTACGAGCAGTACTTC. Protein product: CASSLGPSLYEQYF.

This chain joins TRBV27 and TRBJ2-7; TRBD1 agrees at 8 bases. This CDR3 contains 14 residues. V shed 5 bases and J 3 bases; nucleotides not matched to a gene: 6. The germline gives CDR1 MNHEY, CDR2 SMNVEV (reference sequence). CDR3 sequence: CASSPLDRVYEQYF. DNA for the CDR3: TGTGCCAGCAGTCCCCTGGACAGGGTCTACGAGCAGTACTTC.

The CDR3 bases are TGTGCCAGTAGACGGGGGTCCAAAGAGACCCAGTACTTC. Its protein product is CASRRGSKETQYF. This chain connects TRBV19 to TRBJ2-5; TRBD2 might be the D (6 bases). The V end lost 6 bases, the J end lost 3 bases, and 11 bases lay between the germline ends. CDR3 size: 13 residues. CDR1 and CDR2 from the germline V gene are LNHDA and SQIVND (reference sequence).

The V call is TRBV18, the J call TRBJ2-1, with D possibly TRBD2 on 5 matching bases. The CDR3 extends over 14 amino acids. CDR1 is KGHSH, CDR2 LQKENI, per germline. V gave up 3 bases and J gave up 7 bases, with 13 bases separating them. CDR3 sequence (DNA): TGTGCCAGCTCACCCCCGGTGAGGGTTAATGAGCAGTTCTTC. Amino acids: CASSPPVRVNEQFF.

CDR3 protein: CASNRGQGAGTLHF. Written as DNA, the CDR3 is TGTGCCAGTAACAGGGGACAGGGGGCTGGAACCCTCCACTTT. The rearrangement joins TRBV19 to TRBJ1-6, with 12 bases fitting TRBD1. The J segment lost 14 bases and the V segment lost 7 bases, leaving 9 bases of the junction unmatched. CDR3 size: 14 residues. Per the germline V gene, CDR1 is LNHDA and CDR2 is SQIVND (reference sequence).

This chain uses TRBV28 with TRBJ1-5, with D unclear. V was cut by 5 bases and J by 6 bases, with 5 bases left in between. The length of the CDR3 is 11 residues. Germline CDR1 reads MDHEN; CDR2 reads SYDVKM. For the CDR3, the DNA is TGTGCCAGCAGTCTCTTTCAGCCCCAGCATTTT. The encoded protein is CASSLFQPQHF.

The genes are TRBV27 and TRBJ1-2; 9 nucleotides line up with TRBD1. V lost 4 bases to trimming and J lost 6 bases; unmatched junction nucleotides: 6. From germline, CDR1 is MNHEY and CDR2 SMNVEV (reference sequence). CDR3 length: 14 residues. The CDR3 loop is CASSSSQGAHGYTF. The CDR3 DNA reads TGTGCCAGCAGTTCCTCACAGGGGGCGCATGGCTACACCTTC.

The rearrangement links TRBV7-6 to TRBJ2-7; 9 nucleotides match TRBD1. Germline V gene sequence: CDR1 SGHVS, CDR2 FNYEAQ. Unmatched junction bases numbered 7, after V lost 5 bases and J lost 2 bases. The CDR3 runs 15 residues. The CDR3 nucleotides read TGTGCCAGCAGCCAGAGACAGGGGGATACCTACGAGCAGTACTTC. As protein: CASSQRQGDTYEQYF.